The present entry profiles one TCR beta chain with its context. What it binds is not known. This record comes from a study of beta chain features in type 1 diabetes. Study-wide findings and caveats: The question left open here concerned HLA type influencing TCRB rearrangement.

CDR3 length: 14 amino acids. Germline V gene lookup returns CDR1 MNHEY and CDR2 SMNVEV (reference sequence). The ends lost 6 bases at V and 8 bases at J; junction bases unmatched: 9. Reverse transcription of all isolated RNA meant that expressed TCRB transcripts were sequenced. Profiling relied on immunoSEQ multiplex PCR, and the TCRdb table lists in-frame clones only, not all of them. The sample lists about 360,000 clones; around 13% were seen once. Sorting that relied on CD45RO/CCR7/CD25/CD127/CD95/CD27 yielded CD4+ naive, central memory, regulatory and stem cell-like memory cells. What was sequenced was naive CD4+ T cells from blood. The sequence derives from a man younger than 35 in good health. The rearrangement uses TRBV27 and TRBJ1-4; TRBD1 matches at 7 bases. The CDR3 DNA is TGTGCCAGCAGGCTAGACAGGGATCGCGAAAAACTGTTTTTT. It translates to CASRLDRDREKLFF. The variable domain in full, with the rest retrieved from reference TRBV27 and TRBJ1-4, is EAQVTQNPRYLITVTGKKLTVTCSQNMNHEYMSWYRQDPGLGLRQIYYSMNVEVTDKGDVPEGYKVSRKEKRNFPLILESPSPNQTSLYFCASRLDRDREKLFFGSGTQLSVL.